One T cell receptor beta chain is described in this entry. The CDR3 totals 14 residues. Germline-derived CDR1 and CDR2 are LGHDT and YNNKEL (reference sequence). V gave up 1 base and J gave up 5 bases; unmatched junction bases: 1. This entry belongs to a study of blood T cell repertoires in COVID-19. The table came from immunoSEQ multiplex PCR; TCRdb's copy has only in-frame clones and leaves some out. The sample lists 250,000 to 300,000 clones, about 86% seen once, with 3.6% in the top ten. The chain has TRBV3-1 (or the pseudogene TRBV3-2) and TRBJ1-1, with 10 bases lining up with TRBD1. This receptor was taken from a man between 18 and 35 years old with active or convalescent COVID-19. Sequenced sample: peripheral blood. The CDR3 sequence is CASSQGTGGTEAFF. The CDR3 region has the DNA TGTGCCAGCAGCCAAGGGACAGGGGGTACTGAAGCTTTCTTT.